One and the same sample provided the 13 T cell receptor beta chains below, sequenced in a study of identical twins. TCRdb re-analysed the 5' RACE reads in MiXCR, keeping a single row per CDR3 protein. The table shows 700,000 to 950,000 distinct CDR3 sequences, with roughly an eighth occurring only once. These records were also assigned to another study, of yellow fever vaccine responses in identical twins.

Sequenced sample: PBMCs. Source of these receptors: a woman under 30 in good health.

The chain carries TRBV7-9 and TRBJ2-7, with D maybe TRBD2 (6 bases). The ends were cut back, 1 base at V and 0 bases at J, with 16 bases in the middle. Germline V gene lookup returns CDR1 SEHNR and CDR2 FQNEAQ (reference sequence). The CDR3 sequence is 17 residues long. CDR3 sequence: CASSLVTPKGGSYEQYV. CDR3 coding DNA: TGTGCCAGCAGCTTAGTTACGCCCAAGGGAGGCTCCTACGAGCAGTACGTC.

This clonotype was seen more than once but under ten times. This rearrangement joins TRBV20-1 to TRBJ1-5; 8 positions agree with TRBD1. The ends lost 7 bases at V and 4 bases at J; junction bases unmatched: 9. Germline CDR1 reads DFQATT; CDR2 reads SNEGSKA (reference sequence). The CDR3 has 14 residues. The CDR3 sequence is CSVTGQGGNQPQHF. For the CDR3, the DNA is TGCAGTGTTACTGGACAGGGCGGGAATCAGCCCCAGCATTTT.

CDR3 region: CASSLEWTSLTGELFF. Written as DNA, the CDR3 is TGCGCCAGCAGCTTGGAATGGACTAGTTTGACCGGGGAGCTGTTTTTT. This chain links TRBV5-1 with TRBJ2-2; 7 nucleotides agree with TRBD2. With 0 bases clipped from V and 5 bases from J, the junction kept 7 bases outside the gene matches. This CDR3 spans 16 amino acids. Germline CDR1 and CDR2: SGHRS and YFSETQ.

This clonotype has more than one count but fewer than ten. The chain employs TRBV6-2 or TRBV6-3 and TRBJ2-3; D unclear. The CDR3 totals 14 residues. In germline, CDR1 is MNHEY, CDR2 SVGEGT. V lost 4 bases, J lost 4 bases, and 12 bases lay in between. CDR3 in DNA: TGTGCCAGCAGTTCGGAATCTCTGGCAGATACGCAGTATTTT. Protein sequence: CASSSESLADTQYF.

This clonotype has a handful of counts. V and J are TRBV11-2 and TRBJ2-3, with D tentatively TRBD1 (5 bases). V lost 3 bases, J lost 2 bases, and 15 bases lay in between. The CDR3 is 16 amino acids. Germline V gives CDR1 SGHAT, CDR2 FQNNGV. CDR3 sequence reads: CASSFLDNAYTDTQYF. The CDR3 coding sequence is TGTGCCAGCAGCTTTTTGGACAACGCATACACAGATACGCAGTATTTT.

There are a few counts of this clonotype. V gene TRBV6-5 combines with J gene TRBJ1-1; no reliable D call. The CDR3 runs to 16 residues. Trimming removed 8 bases from V and 3 bases from J, with 22 bases in between. Germline CDR1 and CDR2: MNHEY and SVGAGI. The CDR3 region is CASRTKAGESDTEAFF. CDR3 coding DNA: TGTGCCAGCCGGACCAAAGCCGGGGAGTCGGACACTGAAGCTTTCTTT.

There are a few counts of this clonotype. The V gene is TRBV7-2, the J gene TRBJ2-3; TRBD1 matches at 7 bases. This CDR3 has 14 amino acids. The germline gives CDR1 SGHTA, CDR2 FQGNSA. V trimming: 6 bases; J trimming: 0 bases; junction bases outside the gene matches: 3. The CDR3 coding sequence is TGTGCCAGCAGGACAGGGATTAGCACAGATACGCAGTATTTT. This codes for CASRTGISTDTQYF.

The J gene is TRBJ2-3, the V gene TRBV7-9; a weak D match, TRBD2 (5 bases). Germline V CDR1 and CDR2: SEHNR, FQNEAQ (reference sequence). V shed 3 bases and J shed 0 bases, with 10 bases lying between them. The CDR3 spans 15 residues. The CDR3 spells CASSLVGESTDTQYF. As DNA, the CDR3 is TGTGCCAGCAGCTTGGTCGGGGAAAGCACAGATACGCAGTATTTT.

In its sample, this clonotype was seen many times. The chain has TRBV7-8 and TRBJ2-1; tentatively, D is TRBD2 (5 bases). The V end lost 0 bases, the J end lost 6 bases, and 9 bases lay between the germline ends. Germline CDR1 SGHVS, CDR2 FQNEAQ. CDR3 length: 14 amino acids. For the CDR3, the DNA is TGTGCCAGCAGCTTAGCGTCAGAGGGCAATGAGCAGTTCTTC. It specifies CASSLASEGNEQFF.

This clonotype was recorded a few times. The chain recombines TRBV5-5 with TRBJ2-3; TRBD2 aligns across 10 bases. The CDR3 runs to 15 residues. Germline trimming cut 1 base from V and 3 bases from J; bases unmatched to any gene: 2. The germline V gene has CDR1 SGHKS and CDR2 YYEKEE (reference sequence). The CDR3 reads CASSLPTSGTDTQYF. In DNA, the CDR3 is TGTGCCAGCAGCTTGCCGACTAGCGGGACAGATACGCAGTATTTT. Together with reference TRBV5-5 and TRBJ2-3, the CDR3 gives the full variable domain: DAGVTQSPTHLIKTRGQQVTLRCSPISGHKSVSWYQQVLGQGPQFIFQYYEKEERGRGNFPDRFSARQFPNYSSELNVNALLLGDSALYLCASSLPTSGTDTQYFGPGTRLTVL.

The V and J genes are TRBV29-1 and TRBJ2-7; D may be TRBD1 (7 bases). V lost 5 bases and J lost 3, with 23 bases in between. This CDR3 has 16 amino acids. Germline loops: CDR1 SQVTM, CDR2 ANQGSEA. The CDR3 reads CSVRAASDRRDYEQYF. The CDR3 DNA is TGCAGCGTTCGTGCGGCCTCGGACAGGAGGGACTACGAGCAGTACTTC.

This clonotype showed up many times. The rearrangement uses TRBV10-2 and TRBJ2-2, with D possibly matching TRBD1 (5 bases). The CDR3 sequence is 14 residues long. Looked up from germline, CDR1 is WSHSY and CDR2 is SAAADI. Trimming removed 6 bases from V and 0 bases from J, with 8 bases in between. CDR3 DNA: TGCGCCAGCAGGGACACCGCGAACACCGGGGAGCTGTTTTTT. Amino acids: CASRDTANTGELFF.

This clonotype was seen a handful of times. V usage is TRBV20-1 and J usage is TRBJ1-6; tentative D call: TRBD1 (6 bases). The CDR3 length is 15 residues. V was trimmed by 3 bases and J by 7 bases, leaving 16 bases between them. CDR1 DFQATT and CDR2 SNEGSKA come from the germline V gene (reference sequence). CDR3 protein: CSASLVAQGNSPLHF. The CDR3 nucleotides read TGCAGTGCTAGTTTGGTTGCTCAGGGGAATTCACCCCTCCACTTT.